A selection of T cell receptor beta chains follows, all from one sample in a study of T cells after yellow fever vaccination. TCRdb reanalysed the 5' RACE reads using MiXCR and keeps one entry per CDR3 protein. The data show 300,000 to 450,000 distinct CDR3 sequences, 6.2% seen once. The sequencing used PBMCs, collected 5 days after the yellow fever booster vaccination. These receptor sequences come from a man aged 25-45 years who received the YFV17D yellow fever vaccine. Both conserved end residues are part of each CDR3. A D gene is named only where the DNA matches it firmly. Only part of the rows carry a size: once, few, many, or a class if the clone is expanded.

V	size	D	J	CDR3	DNA
TRBV5-1	many	TRBD1	TRBJ1-2	CASSSRQGANYGYTF	TGCGCCAGCAGCTCTAGACAGGGAGCTAACTATGGCTACACCTTC
TRBV5-1	few	TRBD1	TRBJ2-5	CASSLGARGREETQYF	TGCGCCAGCAGCTTGGGGGCTAGGGGGCGCGAAGAGACCCAGTACTTC
TRBV9	-	TRBD2	TRBJ2-1	CASSAGTRADNEQFF	TGTGCCAGCAGCGCCGGGACTAGGGCCGACAATGAGCAGTTCTTC
TRBV10-3	many	-	TRBJ2-7	CAISEDYYEQYF	TGTGCCATCAGTGAAGATTACTACGAGCAGTACTTC
TRBV12-3/TRBV12-4	few	-	TRBJ1-5	CASGLGINQPQHF	TGTGCCAGCGGGCTTGGTATCAATCAGCCCCAGCATTTT
TRBV6-1	-	-	TRBJ2-5	CASKLQETQYF	TGTGCCAGCAAACTACAAGAGACCCAGTACTTC
TRBV5-5	-	-	TRBJ1-4	CASSLSPARGEKLFF	TGTGCCAGCAGCTTGTCCCCGGCTCGCGGTGAAAAACTGTTTTTT
TRBV6-1	few	-	TRBJ1-5	CASSERGQPQHF	TGTGCCAGCAGTGAACGTGGTCAGCCCCAGCATTTT
TRBV27	many	-	TRBJ2-7	CASSLSGVGEQYF	TGTGCCAGCAGTTTATCCGGTGTTGGGGAGCAGTACTTC
TRBV5-4	few	TRBD1	TRBJ2-2	CASTRTGGAGGELFF	TGTGCCAGCACCCGGACAGGGGGCGCGGGCGGGGAGCTGTTTTTT
TRBV14	many	-	TRBJ1-1	CASSHAKMNTEAFF	TGTGCCAGCAGCCATGCGAAAATGAACACTGAAGCTTTCTTT
TRBV11-3	few	TRBD2	TRBJ2-1	CASSQRGTTTYNEQFF	TGTGCCAGCAGCCAACGCGGGACTACTACTTACAATGAGCAGTTCTTC
TRBV25-1	many	-	TRBJ2-6	CASSELDSGANVLTF	TGTGCCAGCAGTGAACTCGACTCTGGGGCCAACGTCCTGACTTTC
TRBV9	-	TRBD2	TRBJ2-1	CASSASGIVGYEQFF	TGTGCCAGCAGCGCTAGCGGGATAGTAGGCTATGAGCAGTTCTTC
TRBV20-1	few	-	TRBJ2-1	CSASGLYNEQFF	TGCAGTGCCTCGGGACTCTACAATGAGCAGTTCTTC
TRBV21-1	-	-	TRBJ2-1	CASSPGPGCNEQFF	TGTGCCAGCAGCCCCGGACCCGGCTGCAATGAGCAGTTCTTC
TRBV5-6	many	-	TRBJ2-4	CASSYQNIQYF	TGTGCCAGCAGCTACCAAAACATTCAGTACTTC
TRBV19	-	TRBD1	TRBJ1-2	CASRVGQGIYGYTF	TGTGCCAGTAGAGTTGGACAGGGGATCTATGGCTACACCTTC
TRBV7-2	few	-	TRBJ2-5	CASSLIAAGYQETQYF	TGTGCCAGCAGCTTGATCGCGGCGGGGTACCAAGAGACCCAGTACTTC
TRBV3-1	many	TRBD1	TRBJ2-1	CASSQRGDSSYNEQFF	TGTGCCAGCAGCCAACGTGGGGACAGCTCCTACAATGAGCAGTTCTTC
TRBV12-3/TRBV12-4	-	-	TRBJ1-4	CASIPTGPSNELFF	TGTGCCAGCATACCAACGGGTCCCTCGAATGAACTGTTTTTT
TRBV7-8	many	-	TRBJ2-3	CASSLEHTQYF	TGTGCCAGCAGCTTAGAACATACGCAGTATTTT
TRBV6-5	few	-	TRBJ1-1	CASGGGQENTEAFF	TGTGCCAGCGGCGGGGGACAAGAGAACACTGAAGCTTTCTTT
TRBV3-1	many	-	TRBJ1-1	CASSQQPGPFGTEAFF	TGTGCCAGCAGCCAACAACCGGGACCCTTTGGCACTGAAGCTTTCTTT
TRBV7-2	-	-	TRBJ1-3	CASSLAQVGSGNTIYF	TGTGCCAGCAGCTTAGCCCAGGTTGGCTCTGGAAACACCATATATTTT
TRBV20-1	-	-	TRBJ2-5	CSATGAGAEETQYF	TGCAGTGCTACCGGGGCAGGGGCGGAGGAGACCCAGTACTTC
TRBV18	-	TRBD2	TRBJ2-7	CASSPGSGPAGEYEQYF	TGTGCCAGCTCACCAGGGTCCGGGCCAGCGGGAGAGTACGAGCAGTACTTC
TRBV5-1	-	-	TRBJ2-1	CASNLGASSNEQFF	TGCGCCAGCAACTTGGGGGCTAGTTCAAATGAGCAGTTCTTC
TRBV18	-	-	TRBJ1-2	CASSPSTANYGYTF	TGTGCCAGCTCACCTTCGACAGCTAACTATGGCTACACCTTC
TRBV18	-	TRBD1	TRBJ2-7	CASSPDRGGEQYF	TGTGCCAGCTCACCAGACAGGGGTGGCGAGCAGTACTTC
TRBV20-1	many	TRBD2	TRBJ2-1	CSASRGGSEQFF	TGCAGTGCTAGCCGCGGGGGAAGTGAGCAGTTCTTC
TRBV12-3/TRBV12-4	-	-	TRBJ2-7	CASSKWTAFYEQYF	TGTGCCAGCAGCAAGTGGACAGCTTTCTACGAGCAGTACTTC
TRBV7-6	-	TRBD2	TRBJ2-1	CASSFGGGKDEQFF	TGTGCCAGCAGCTTTGGGGGGGGTAAGGATGAGCAGTTCTTC
TRBV5-1	few	-	TRBJ2-2	CASSKSAVNTGELFF	TGCGCCAGCAGCAAATCCGCAGTGAACACCGGGGAGCTGTTTTTT
TRBV5-4	many	-	TRBJ2-1	CASSLGGPDNEQFF	TGTGCCAGCAGCTTGGGTGGGCCTGACAATGAGCAGTTCTTC
TRBV5-6	few	-	TRBJ2-5	CASSLGHLQETQYF	TGTGCCAGCAGCTTGGGACACCTCCAAGAGACCCAGTACTTC
TRBV30	-	-	TRBJ1-5	CAWSVAGNQPQHF	TGTGCCTGGAGTGTAGCAGGGAATCAGCCCCAGCATTTT
TRBV7-2	few	-	TRBJ2-3	CASSPFGPTDTQYF	TGTGCCAGCAGCCCCTTCGGGCCCACAGATACGCAGTATTTT
TRBV11-2	-	-	TRBJ2-7	CASSFSLQPSYEQYF	TGTGCCAGCAGCTTTTCCTTGCAACCCTCCTACGAGCAGTACTTC
TRBV20-1	many	-	TRBJ1-2	CSSRAKVHYGYTF	TGCAGTTCGCGCGCCAAGGTACACTATGGCTACACCTTC
TRBV27	many	TRBD2	TRBJ2-7	CASSFTTSGSYEQYF	TGTGCCAGCAGTTTTACAACTAGCGGGAGCTACGAGCAGTACTTC
TRBV10-3	-	-	TRBJ1-4	CAASTGEREKLFF	TGTGCCGCCTCTACGGGAGAGAGAGAAAAACTGTTTTTT
TRBV6-2/TRBV6-3	-	-	TRBJ1-1	CASSYSARRGGWTEASF	TGTGCCAGCAGTTACTCGGCCCGACGCGGGGGCTGGACTGAAGCTTCCTTT
TRBV19	few	-	TRBJ2-7	CASSLTGKSYEQYF	TGTGCCAGCAGTCTAACAGGGAAATCCTACGAGCAGTACTTC
TRBV25-1	-	TRBD2	TRBJ2-5	CASSEWEGRETQYF	TGTGCCAGCAGTGAATGGGAGGGTAGAGAGACCCAGTACTTC
TRBV2	few	-	TRBJ2-5	CASSLRRGETQYF	TGTGCCAGCAGCCTGCGGAGGGGGGAGACCCAGTACTTC
TRBV5-1	many	-	TRBJ1-1	CASRLPDRPNTEAFF	TGCGCCAGCAGGCTGCCCGACCGACCAAACACTGAAGCTTTCTTT